These 2 T cell receptor beta chains were sequenced from one sample in a study of post-analysis software for immune sequencing data. cDNA libraries for TCR beta contained unique molecular identifiers. Each CDR3 protein is one row after TCRdb ran MiXCR on the PCR reads. The table includes about 160,000 distinct CDR3 sequences, 30% to 45% detected once. Here the sequenced sample was blood, taken after autologous hematopoietic stem cell transplantation. The receptor source for this set is a girl aged 5-17 years with multiple sclerosis.

The chain is built from TRBV5-1 and TRBJ2-1; D not certain. In germline, CDR1 is SGHRS, CDR2 YFSETQ. Trimming stripped 3 bases from V and 6 bases from J, with 16 bases between. This CDR3 region has 15 residues. The CDR3 protein is CASSSRGPAINEQFF. CDR3 coding DNA: TGCGCCAGCAGCTCCCGAGGCCCCGCCATCAATGAGCAGTTCTTC.

The table lists this clonotype with a few counts. The J gene is TRBJ1-1, the V gene TRBV27, with 8 bases identical to TRBD1. The CDR3 is 16 residues long. Germline V gene lookup returns CDR1 MNHEY and CDR2 SMNVEV (reference sequence). The J segment lost 1 base and the V segment lost 4 bases, leaving 8 bases of the junction unmatched. This CDR3 is CASSWGRGQKNTEAFF. The DNA of the CDR3 is TGTGCCAGCAGTTGGGGCAGGGGGCAGAAGAACACTGAAGCTTTCTTT.